These 21 T cell receptor beta chains share one sample of origin, sequenced in a study of blood T cell repertoires in COVID-19. Using immunoSEQ multiplex PCR, the repertoire was profiled, and TCRdb retains in-frame clones only, with some absent. The data hold over 85,000 clones, with approximately 80% observed a single time. Sequenced: peripheral blood. These receptors all stem from a man in his fifties or sixties with active or convalescent COVID-19.

This clone was observed a few times. The chain couples TRBV5-4 to TRBJ2-2; 9 bases match TRBD1. The CDR3 runs to 16 residues. Germline trimming cut 3 bases from V and 0 bases from J; bases unmatched to any gene: 3. From germline, CDR1 is SGHNT and CDR2 YYREEE (reference sequence). The DNA for the CDR3 is TGTGCCAGCAGCTCATGGACAGGGGCGAACACCGGGGAGCTGTTTTTT. This sequence encodes CASSSWTGANTGELFF. Full variable domain (missing parts from reference TRBV5-4 and TRBJ2-2): ETGVTQSPTHLIKTRGQQVTLRCSSQSGHNTVSWYQQALGQGPQFIFQYYREEENGRGNFPPRFSGLQFPNYSSELNVNALELDDSALYLCASSSWTGANTGELFFGEGSRLTVL.

The chain has TRBV10-2 and TRBJ2-3, with TRBD1 as a possible D gene (5 bases). The CDR3 has 14 amino acids. Germline V gene sequence: CDR1 WSHSY, CDR2 SAAADI. The germline V and J ends were trimmed by 6 bases and 0 bases, with 10 bases remaining between them. The CDR3 nucleotides read TGCGCCAGCAGGCAGGGTCCTAGCACAGATACGCAGTATTTT. This gives the protein CASRQGPSTDTQYF.

This clone occurred a few times. V is TRBV7-8 and J is TRBJ2-7, with 9 bases lining up with TRBD2. The CDR3 totals 17 residues. Germline trimming cut 0 bases from V and 2 bases from J; bases unmatched to any gene: 8. Germline loops: CDR1 SGHVS, CDR2 FQNEAQ. The CDR3 nucleotides are TGTGCCAGCAGCTTAGCAGGGACTAGCCGGCTGCCCTACGAGCAGTACGTC. It specifies CASSLAGTSRLPYEQYV.

The chain carries TRBV9 and TRBJ2-7; no clear D gene. CDR1 and CDR2 from the germline V gene are SGDLS and YYNGEE. This CDR3 has 13 amino acids. Trimming removed 4 bases at V and 6 bases at J, with 14 bases between. The CDR3 protein is CASSTTGQSEQYF. Written as DNA, the CDR3 is TGTGCCAGCAGCACCACCGGTCAATCCGAGCAGTACTTC.

V is TRBV10-3 and J is TRBJ1-2; the D is unclear. V shed 6 bases and J shed 1 base, with 6 bases lying between them. In germline, CDR1 is ENHRY, CDR2 SYGVKD. The CDR3 totals 12 residues. The CDR3 sequence: CAISGDNYGYTF. As DNA, the CDR3 is TGTGCCATCAGCGGGGATAACTATGGCTACACCTTC.

The chain is built from TRBV10-2 and TRBJ1-5; TRBD1 matches 9 bases. The CDR3 loop spans 15 amino acids. Germline V gene sequence: CDR1 WSHSY, CDR2 SAAADI. V lost 7 bases, J lost 1 base, and 5 bases stayed unmatched. The CDR3 nucleotides read TGCGCCAGCATGGTCGGGACAGGGAGCAATCAGCCCCAGCATTTT. Amino acids: CASMVGTGSNQPQHF.

The V gene is TRBV18, the J gene TRBJ1-4; D gene unclear. The V gene's germline CDR1 is KGHSH and CDR2 LQKENI. CDR3 length: 15 residues. Trimming stripped 1 base from V and 8 bases from J, with 14 bases between. The CDR3 nucleotides read TGTGCCAGCTCACCACGGGGAGTCAGCGAGGAAAAACTGTTTTTT. Protein product: CASSPRGVSEEKLFF.

V and J are TRBV5-3 and TRBJ2-7, with a weak D call TRBD2 (6 bases). TRBV5-3 has ORF status, its function being uncertain. V lost 0 bases, J lost 3 bases, and 16 bases lay in between. CDR3 length equals 16 residues. This CDR3 is CARSLGDFQYHYEQYV. CDR3 nucleotide sequence: TGTGCCAGAAGCTTGGGGGACTTCCAATACCACTACGAGCAGTACGTC.

This clone was detected once. The V and J genes are TRBV9 and TRBJ1-5; D is uncertain. The length of the CDR3 is 14 residues. CDR1 is SGDLS and CDR2 is YYNGEE in the germline V gene. Trimming stripped 0 bases from V and 7 bases from J, with 11 bases between. This CDR3 is CASSVDGSGQPQHF. The CDR3 DNA reads TGTGCCAGCAGCGTAGATGGTTCAGGCCAGCCCCAGCATTTT.

The chain is built from TRBV9 and TRBJ1-5; D uncertain. The CDR3 runs 15 residues. The germline V and J ends were trimmed by 4 bases and 0 bases, with 11 bases remaining between them. From germline, CDR1 is SGDLS and CDR2 YYNGEE. CDR3 sequence reads: CASSSGVDSNQPQHF. The DNA of the CDR3 is TGTGCCAGCAGCTCCGGGGTCGATAGCAATCAGCCCCAGCATTTT.

The V gene is TRBV4-2, the J gene TRBJ2-5; 10 bases match TRBD2. Germline V gives CDR1 LGHNA, CDR2 YNFKEQ. Germline trimming cut 0 bases from V and 2 bases from J; bases unmatched to any gene: 15. The CDR3 contains 20 residues. CDR3 loop: CASSQEGLAGVIGRQETQYF. The CDR3 bases are TGTGCCAGCAGCCAAGAGGGGCTAGCGGGAGTAATCGGGAGGCAAGAGACCCAGTACTTC.

The chain has TRBV7-9 and TRBJ2-1, with TRBD2 matching 14 bases. V lost 5 bases to trimming and J lost 6 bases; unmatched junction nucleotides: 3. Germline V gene lookup returns CDR1 SEHNR and CDR2 FQNEAQ (reference sequence). The length of the CDR3 is 15 residues. The CDR3 is CASSLGTSGGNEQFF. The DNA for the CDR3 is TGTGCCAGCAGCCTGGGGACTAGCGGGGGCAATGAGCAGTTCTTC.

This clone was found a few times. The chain couples TRBV5-6 to TRBJ1-1; weak D call: TRBD1 (6 bases). The CDR3 is 16 residues long. V lost 6 bases, J lost 3 bases, and 21 bases lay in between. The germline V gene encodes CDR1 SGHDT and CDR2 YYEEEE. The CDR3 is CASKTTRGFEDTEAFF. The CDR3 DNA follows: TGTGCCAGCAAGACAACGAGGGGGTTTGAGGACACTGAAGCTTTCTTT.

In this sample, this clone turned up a few times. V gene TRBV5-1 combines with J gene TRBJ2-5; 8 nucleotides line up with TRBD1. The trim removed 3 bases at V and 1 base at J, leaving 5 bases unmatched. Germline V gene lookup returns CDR1 SGHRS and CDR2 YFSETQ. The length of the CDR3 is 15 residues. The CDR3 here is CASSSGQAGQETQYF. Here the CDR3 DNA reads TGCGCCAGCAGCTCGGGACAGGCTGGCCAAGAGACCCAGTACTTC.

This clone was picked up one time. CDR3 sequence (DNA): TGTGCCAGCAGTTTCCCGACTAGCGGAGGGGTAAAAGATACGCAGTATTTT. This encodes CASSFPTSGGVKDTQYF. The chain is built from TRBV28 and TRBJ2-3, with TRBD2 matching over 9 bases. CDR3 length equals 17 residues. The V segment lost 3 bases and the J segment 5 bases; nucleotides outside the gene matches: 12. Germline V gene lookup returns CDR1 MDHEN and CDR2 SYDVKM.

The rearrangement links TRBV19 to TRBJ2-3, with TRBD2 identical over 9 bases. CDR3 length equals 16 residues. From germline, CDR1 is LNHDA and CDR2 SQIVND (reference sequence). V lost 3 bases, J lost 5 bases, and 9 bases stayed unmatched. Here the CDR3 DNA reads TGTGCCAGTAGTATGTCGACTAGCGGAGGGGGAGATACGCAGTATTTT. Residues: CASSMSTSGGGDTQYF.

The V and J genes are TRBV20-1 and TRBJ2-1, with unresolved D. Germline loops: CDR1 DFQATT, CDR2 SNEGSKA (reference sequence). The CDR3 contains 11 residues. V was trimmed by 2 bases and J by 4 bases, leaving 3 bases between them. CDR3 nucleotide sequence: TGCAGTGCTAGAATATACAATGAGCAGTTCTTC. Translated: CSARIYNEQFF.

The V gene is TRBV9, the J gene TRBJ1-4; perhaps TRBD1 as D (5 bases). The CDR3 has 13 amino acids. V lost 4 bases, J lost 3 bases, and 7 bases lay in between. Per germline, CDR1 SGDLS and CDR2 YYNGEE. For the CDR3, the DNA is TGTGCCAGCAGCCGACAGCCTAATGAAAAACTGTTTTTT. This encodes CASSRQPNEKLFF. Filled out from reference TRBV9 and TRBJ1-4, the complete variable domain reads DSGVTQTPKHLITATGQRVTLRCSPRSGDLSVYWYQQSLDQGLQFLIQYYNGEERAKGNILERFSAQQFPDLHSELNLSSLELGDSALYFCASSRQPNEKLFFGSGTQLSVL.

This clone has just a few counts. The CDR3 loop reads CASSFAGQGNLDGYTF. DNA of the CDR3: TGTGCCAGCAGTTTCGCGGGACAGGGGAATTTGGATGGCTACACCTTC. The J gene is TRBJ1-2, the V gene TRBV28; TRBD1 aligns across 10 bases. V shed 3 bases, J shed 6 bases, and the junction held 10 bases outside the gene matches. The CDR3 length is 16 residues. CDR1 and CDR2 from the germline V gene are MDHEN and SYDVKM.

V is TRBV15 and J is TRBJ1-1, with D perhaps matching TRBD1 (5 bases). CDR3 length equals 15 residues. Germline values: CDR1 LNHNV, CDR2 YYDKDF (reference sequence). Trimming took 4 bases from V and 0 from J, leaving 12 bases between them. The CDR3 sequence: CATSIDSLMNTEAFF. In nucleotides, the CDR3 is TGTGCCACCAGCATCGACAGCCTGATGAACACTGAAGCTTTCTTT.

V usage is TRBV28 and J usage is TRBJ2-7; tentatively, D is TRBD2 (5 bases). CDR3 length: 14 amino acids. V was shortened by 5 bases and J by 5 bases, with 16 bases between the two germline ends. Germline V gene data show CDR1 as MDHEN and CDR2 as SYDVKM. CDR3 sequence reads: CASSLTPTRNEQYF. In DNA form, the CDR3 reads TGTGCCAGCAGTCTCACCCCTACTAGGAACGAGCAGTACTTC.